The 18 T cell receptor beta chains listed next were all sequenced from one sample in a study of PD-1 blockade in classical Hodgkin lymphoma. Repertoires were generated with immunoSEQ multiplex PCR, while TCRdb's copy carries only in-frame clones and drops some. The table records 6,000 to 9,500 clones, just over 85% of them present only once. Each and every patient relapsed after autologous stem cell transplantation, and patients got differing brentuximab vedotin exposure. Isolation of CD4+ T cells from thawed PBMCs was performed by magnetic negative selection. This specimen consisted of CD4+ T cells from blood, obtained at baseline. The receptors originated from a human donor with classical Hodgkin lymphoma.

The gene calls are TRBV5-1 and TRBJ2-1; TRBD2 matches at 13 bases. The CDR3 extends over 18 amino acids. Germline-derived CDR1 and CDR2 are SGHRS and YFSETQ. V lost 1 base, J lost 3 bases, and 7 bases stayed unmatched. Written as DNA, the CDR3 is TGCGCCAGCAGCTTGCCCGGGACTAGCGGGATCGGCTACAATGAGCAGTTCTTC. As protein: CASSLPGTSGIGYNEQFF.

The CDR3 region is CASSWGANTEAFF. The CDR3 bases are TGTGCCAGCAGTTGGGGGGCAAACACTGAAGCTTTCTTT. The chain uses TRBV28 and TRBJ1-1; D may be TRBD1 (6 bases). V was trimmed by 4 bases and J by 2 bases, leaving 8 bases between them. The CDR3 spans 13 residues. Germline V CDR1 and CDR2: MDHEN, SYDVKM.

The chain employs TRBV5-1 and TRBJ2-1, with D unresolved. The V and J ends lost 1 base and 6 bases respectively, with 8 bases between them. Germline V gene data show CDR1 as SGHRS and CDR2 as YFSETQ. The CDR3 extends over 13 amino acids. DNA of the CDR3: TGCGCCAGCAGCTTGTTTCCGCCCAATGAGCAGTTCTTC. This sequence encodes CASSLFPPNEQFF.

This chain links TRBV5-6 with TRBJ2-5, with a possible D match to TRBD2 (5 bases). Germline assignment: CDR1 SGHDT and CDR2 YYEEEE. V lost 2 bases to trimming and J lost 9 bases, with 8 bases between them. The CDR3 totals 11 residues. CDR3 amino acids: CASSLGLAQYF. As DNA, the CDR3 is TGTGCCAGCAGCTTAGGACTGGCCCAGTACTTC.

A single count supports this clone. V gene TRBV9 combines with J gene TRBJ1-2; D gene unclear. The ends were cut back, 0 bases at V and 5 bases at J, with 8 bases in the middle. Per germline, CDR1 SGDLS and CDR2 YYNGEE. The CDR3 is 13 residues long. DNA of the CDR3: TGTGCCAGCAGCGTAGAAGGTGCATATGGCTACACCTTC. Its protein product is CASSVEGAYGYTF.

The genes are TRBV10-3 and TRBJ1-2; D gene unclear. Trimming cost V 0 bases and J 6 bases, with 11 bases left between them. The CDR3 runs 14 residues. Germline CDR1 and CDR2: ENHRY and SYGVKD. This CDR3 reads CAISESRFQDGYTF. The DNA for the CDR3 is TGTGCCATCAGTGAGTCAAGGTTCCAGGATGGCTACACCTTC.

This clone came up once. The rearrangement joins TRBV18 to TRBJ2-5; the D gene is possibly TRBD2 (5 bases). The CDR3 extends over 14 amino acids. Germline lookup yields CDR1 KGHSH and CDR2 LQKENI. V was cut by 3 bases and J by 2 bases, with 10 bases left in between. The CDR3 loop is CASSPWSGQETQYF. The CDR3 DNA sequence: TGTGCCAGCTCACCGTGGAGCGGACAAGAGACCCAGTACTTC.

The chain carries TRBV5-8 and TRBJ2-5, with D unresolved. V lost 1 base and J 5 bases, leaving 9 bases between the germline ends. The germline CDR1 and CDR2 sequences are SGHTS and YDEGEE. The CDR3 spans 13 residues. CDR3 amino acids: CASSLIGPETQYF. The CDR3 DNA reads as TGTGCCAGCAGCTTGATCGGGCCTGAGACCCAGTACTTC.

The CDR3 protein is CASSRAGQGYTGELFF. Written as DNA, the CDR3 is TGCGCCAGCAGCCGGGCCGGACAGGGGTACACCGGGGAGCTGTTTTTT. V gene TRBV5-1 combines with J gene TRBJ2-2; 9 nucleotides match TRBD1. The CDR3 is 16 amino acids. Trimming took 4 bases from V and 3 from J; bases not matched to a gene: 7. Germline V gene sequence: CDR1 SGHRS, CDR2 YFSETQ.

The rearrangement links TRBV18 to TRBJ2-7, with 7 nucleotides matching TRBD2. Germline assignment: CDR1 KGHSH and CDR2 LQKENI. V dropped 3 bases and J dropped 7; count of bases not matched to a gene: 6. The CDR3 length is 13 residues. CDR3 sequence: CASSPGQAGEQYF. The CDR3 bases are TGTGCCAGCTCACCGGGCCAAGCGGGAGAGCAGTACTTC.

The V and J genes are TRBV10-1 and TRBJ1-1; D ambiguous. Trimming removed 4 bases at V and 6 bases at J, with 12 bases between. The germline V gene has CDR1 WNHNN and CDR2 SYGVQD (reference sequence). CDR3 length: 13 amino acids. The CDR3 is CASSGSGIPEAFF. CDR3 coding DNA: TGCGCCAGCAGTGGGAGCGGGATACCTGAAGCTTTCTTT.

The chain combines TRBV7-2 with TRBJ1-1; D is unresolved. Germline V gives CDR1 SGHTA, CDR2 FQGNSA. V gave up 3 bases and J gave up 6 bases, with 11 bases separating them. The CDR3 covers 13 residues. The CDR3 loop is CASSFGQSSEAFF. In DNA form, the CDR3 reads TGTGCCAGCAGCTTTGGGCAAAGCTCTGAAGCTTTCTTT.

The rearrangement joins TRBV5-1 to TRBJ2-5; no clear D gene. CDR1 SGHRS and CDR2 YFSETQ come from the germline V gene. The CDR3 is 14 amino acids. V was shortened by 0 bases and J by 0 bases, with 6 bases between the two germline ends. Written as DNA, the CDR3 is TGCGCCAGCAGCTTGGGACGATACCAAGAGACCCAGTACTTC. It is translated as CASSLGRYQETQYF.

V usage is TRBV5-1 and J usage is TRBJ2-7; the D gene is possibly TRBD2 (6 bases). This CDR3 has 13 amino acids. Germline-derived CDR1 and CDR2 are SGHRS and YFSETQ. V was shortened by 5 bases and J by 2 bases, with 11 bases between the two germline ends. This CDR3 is CASRDSGPYEQYF. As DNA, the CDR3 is TGCGCCAGCAGAGATAGCGGTCCCTACGAGCAGTACTTC.

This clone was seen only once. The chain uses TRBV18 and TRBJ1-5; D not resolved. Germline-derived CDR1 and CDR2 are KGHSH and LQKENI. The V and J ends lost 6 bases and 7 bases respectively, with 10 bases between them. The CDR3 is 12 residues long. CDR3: CASSPGVQPQHF. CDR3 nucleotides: TGTGCCAGCTCCCCGGGAGTGCAGCCCCAGCATTTT.

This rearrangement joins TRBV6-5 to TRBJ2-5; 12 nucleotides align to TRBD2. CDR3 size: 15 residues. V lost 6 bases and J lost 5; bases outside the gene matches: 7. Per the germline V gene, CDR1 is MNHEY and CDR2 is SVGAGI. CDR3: CASSIGLAGRETQYF. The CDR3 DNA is TGTGCCAGCAGCATCGGACTAGCGGGGCGGGAGACCCAGTACTTC.

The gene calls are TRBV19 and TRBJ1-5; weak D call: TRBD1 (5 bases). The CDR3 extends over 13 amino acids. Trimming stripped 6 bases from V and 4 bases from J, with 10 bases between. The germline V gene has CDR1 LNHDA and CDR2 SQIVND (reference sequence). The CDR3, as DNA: TGTGCCAGTAGCAGGGATATGAATCAGCCCCAGCATTTT. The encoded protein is CASSRDMNQPQHF.

The CDR3 nucleotides read TGTGCCAGCTCCCAGGGAAACACCATATATTTT. This encodes CASSQGNTIYF. The rearrangement joins TRBV6-5 to TRBJ1-3; D remains ambiguous. Germline assignment: CDR1 MNHEY and CDR2 SVGAGI. Trimming left V 8 bases short and J 4 bases short, with 6 bases between. The CDR3 is 11 amino acids.